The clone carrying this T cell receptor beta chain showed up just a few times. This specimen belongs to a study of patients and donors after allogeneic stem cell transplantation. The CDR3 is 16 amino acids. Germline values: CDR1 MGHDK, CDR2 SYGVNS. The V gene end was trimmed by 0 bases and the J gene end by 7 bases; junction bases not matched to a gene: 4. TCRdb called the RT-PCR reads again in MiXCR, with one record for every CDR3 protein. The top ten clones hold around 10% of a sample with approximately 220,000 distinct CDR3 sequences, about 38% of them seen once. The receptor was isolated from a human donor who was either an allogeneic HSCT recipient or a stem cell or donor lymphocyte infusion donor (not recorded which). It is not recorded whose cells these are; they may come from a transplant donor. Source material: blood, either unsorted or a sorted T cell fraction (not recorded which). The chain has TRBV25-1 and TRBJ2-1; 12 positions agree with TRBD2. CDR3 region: CASSEYGLAGNNEQFF. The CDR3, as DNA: TGTGCCAGCAGTGAATATGGACTAGCGGGGAATAATGAGCAGTTCTTC.